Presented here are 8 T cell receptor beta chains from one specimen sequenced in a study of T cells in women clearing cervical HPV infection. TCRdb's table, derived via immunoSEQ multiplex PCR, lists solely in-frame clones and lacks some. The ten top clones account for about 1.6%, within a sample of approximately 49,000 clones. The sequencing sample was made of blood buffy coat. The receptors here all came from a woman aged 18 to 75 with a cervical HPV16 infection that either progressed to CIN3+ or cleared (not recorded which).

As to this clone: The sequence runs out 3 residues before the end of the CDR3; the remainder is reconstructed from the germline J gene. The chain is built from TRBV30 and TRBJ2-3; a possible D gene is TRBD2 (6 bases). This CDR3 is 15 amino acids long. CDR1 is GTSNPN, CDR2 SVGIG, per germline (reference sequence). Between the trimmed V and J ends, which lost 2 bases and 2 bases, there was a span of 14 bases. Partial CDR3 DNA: TGTGCCTGGAGTAGGGCGGGGAAACTCACAGATACG. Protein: CAWSRAGKLTDT. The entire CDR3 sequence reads CAWSRAGKLTDTQYF.

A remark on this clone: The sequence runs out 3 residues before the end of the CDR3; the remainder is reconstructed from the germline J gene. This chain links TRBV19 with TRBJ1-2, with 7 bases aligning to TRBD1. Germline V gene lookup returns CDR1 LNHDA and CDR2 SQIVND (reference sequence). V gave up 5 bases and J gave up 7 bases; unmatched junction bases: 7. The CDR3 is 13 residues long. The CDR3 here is CASSQTTGVGYTF. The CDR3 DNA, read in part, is TGTGCCAGTAGTCAAACCACAGGGGTTGGC.

The sequenced CDR3 bases are TGTGCCATAATGGGACAGAACACTGAA. This translates into CAIMGQNTE. The entire CDR3 protein is CAIMGQNTEAFF. This chain uses TRBV7-9 with TRBJ1-1, with TRBD1 as a possible D gene (6 bases). The read ends 3 residues early relative to the CDR3; the germline J gene fills the gap. Germline lookup yields CDR1 SEHNR and CDR2 FQNEAQ (reference sequence). The CDR3 totals 12 residues. Trimming stripped 10 bases from V and 1 base from J, with 10 bases between.

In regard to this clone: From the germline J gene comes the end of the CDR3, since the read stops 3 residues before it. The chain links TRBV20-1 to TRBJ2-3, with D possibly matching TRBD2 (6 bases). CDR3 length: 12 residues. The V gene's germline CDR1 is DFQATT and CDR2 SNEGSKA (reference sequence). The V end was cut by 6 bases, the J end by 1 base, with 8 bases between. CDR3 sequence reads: CSATGGTDTQYF. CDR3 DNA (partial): TGCAGTGCCACGGGGGGCACAGATACG.

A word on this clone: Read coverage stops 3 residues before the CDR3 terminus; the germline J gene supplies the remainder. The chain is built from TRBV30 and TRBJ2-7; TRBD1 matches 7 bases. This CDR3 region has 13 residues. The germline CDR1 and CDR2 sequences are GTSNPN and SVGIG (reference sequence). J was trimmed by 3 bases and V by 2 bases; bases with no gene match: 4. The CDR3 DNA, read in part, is TGTGCCTGGAGTCCGGACAGGTTCTACGAG. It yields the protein CAWSPDRFYE. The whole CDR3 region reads CAWSPDRFYEQYF.

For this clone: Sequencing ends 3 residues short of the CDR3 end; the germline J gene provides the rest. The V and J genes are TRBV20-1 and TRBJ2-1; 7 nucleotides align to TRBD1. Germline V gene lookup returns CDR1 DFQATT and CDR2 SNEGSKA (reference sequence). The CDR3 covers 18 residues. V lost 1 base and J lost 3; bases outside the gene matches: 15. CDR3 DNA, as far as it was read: TGCAGTGCTAGAGCCACCCGGGACAGAGGAAATTACTACAATGAG. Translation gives CSARATRDRGNYYNE. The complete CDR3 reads CSARATRDRGNYYNEQFF.

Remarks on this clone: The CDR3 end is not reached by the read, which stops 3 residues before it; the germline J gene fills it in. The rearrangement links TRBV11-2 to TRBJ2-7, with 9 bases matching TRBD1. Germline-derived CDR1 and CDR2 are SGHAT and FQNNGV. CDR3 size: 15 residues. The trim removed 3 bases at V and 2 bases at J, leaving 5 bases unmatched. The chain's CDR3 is CASSLNRDRAYEQYF. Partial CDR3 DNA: TGTGCCAGCAGCTTGAACCGGGACAGGGCCTACGAG.

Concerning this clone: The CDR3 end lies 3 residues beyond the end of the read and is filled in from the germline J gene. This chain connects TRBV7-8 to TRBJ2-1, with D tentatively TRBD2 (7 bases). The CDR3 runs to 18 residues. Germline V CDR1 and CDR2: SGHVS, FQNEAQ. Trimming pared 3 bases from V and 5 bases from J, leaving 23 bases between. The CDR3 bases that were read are TGTGCCAGCAGCTTTCCGATTGAGTGGCGGGGGCTAAACAATGAG. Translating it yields CASSFPIEWRGLNNE. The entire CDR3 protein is CASSFPIEWRGLNNEQFF.